Sequencing of this TCR beta chain was carried out in a study of CD8 T cells in Susac syndrome. The wider study: The sequenced Susac syndrome patients comprised more than five with active disease and eight in remission.

Study outcomes and limitations: The study's TCR sequencing and HLA analysis covered a relatively small number of individuals, and the study acknowledged this.

With random hexamers, reverse transcription was performed on about 0.5 to 1 ug of RNA. Amplification of TCR beta CDR3 spanned 54 Vbeta and 13 Jbeta via immunoSEQ multiplex PCR. TCRdb fed the immunoSEQ multiplex PCR reads into MiXCR, producing one record per CDR3 protein. The sample shows more than 150,000 distinct CDR3 sequences, 85% to 95% of them seen only once. Comment on this clonotype: The antigen is not known.

TEMRA cells underwent FACS enrichment and CD8+ and CD4+ T cells underwent negative isolation. This CDR3 spans 13 amino acids. CDR1 LGHDT and CDR2 YNNKEL come from the germline V gene (reference sequence). The V and J ends lost 3 bases and 8 bases respectively, with 11 bases between them. The sample consisted of CD8+ T cells from PBMCs. This chain links TRBV3-1 with TRBJ2-1; D is uncertain. This receptor was obtained from a human donor with Susac syndrome. In nucleotides, the CDR3 is TGTGCCAGCAGCCACAACGTAGGCGATGAGCAGTTCTTC. This sequence encodes CASSHNVGDEQFF.